The 27 T cell receptor beta chains presented below share a single source sample, sequenced in a study of blood T cell repertoires in COVID-19. Method: immunoSEQ multiplex PCR; TCRdb's copy keeps in-frame clones and lacks some. In the table there are about 91,000 clones, around four fifths of which are singletons. The source material was peripheral blood. The receptors stem from a woman of 80 years or more with acute or convalescent COVID-19.

V usage is TRBV7-2 and J usage is TRBJ1-3; unclear D gene. The germline V and J ends were trimmed by 1 base and 3 bases, with 4 bases remaining between them. The V gene's germline CDR1 is SGHTA and CDR2 FQGNSA. The CDR3 extends over 13 amino acids. In DNA form, the CDR3 reads TGTGCCAGCAGCTTAGACTTTGGAAACACCATATATTTT. This translates into CASSLDFGNTIYF.

The V gene is TRBV6-2 or TRBV6-3, the J gene TRBJ2-1, with D possibly being TRBD1 (5 bases). Deletions cut 4 bases from V and 6 bases from J, with 25 bases between. Looked up from germline, CDR1 is MNHEY and CDR2 is SVGEGT. This CDR3 comprises 18 residues. The CDR3 DNA reads as TGTGCCAGCAGTTTCGCAGAACCTAGAGTGGACAATGTCAATGAGCAGTTCTTC. Translating it yields CASSFAEPRVDNVNEQFF.

The chain recombines TRBV3-1 (or the pseudogene TRBV3-2) with TRBJ2-1; TRBD1 aligns across 8 bases. The V segment lost 8 bases and the J segment 7 bases; nucleotides outside the gene matches: 4. Germline V gives CDR1 LGHDT, CDR2 YNNKEL (reference sequence). The CDR3 is made up of 12 amino acids. This CDR3 reads CASGRQGNEQFF. In nucleotides, the CDR3 is TGTGCCAGCGGAAGACAGGGGAATGAGCAGTTCTTC.

In the case of this clone: One end of the junction does not line up with germline, which may come from a read error. The rearrangement joins TRBV4-2 to TRBJ1-1; weak D call: TRBD1 (6 bases). The CDR3 spans 19 residues. From germline, CDR1 is LGHNA and CDR2 YNFKEQ. The CDR3 protein is CASSQDNLLQGQGNAEAFF. CDR3 nucleotides: TGTGCCAGCAGCCAAGATAACCTACTACAGGGCCAGGGGAACGCTGAAGCTTTCTTT.

Here the CDR3 reads CASNVGGTGFETQYF. CDR3 sequence (DNA): TGTGCCAGCAACGTGGGCGGGACAGGGTTTGAGACCCAGTACTTC. V and J are TRBV2 and TRBJ2-5, with 9 positions matching TRBD1. The germline V gene encodes CDR1 SNHLY and CDR2 FYNNEI. The CDR3 totals 15 residues. Trimming removed 7 bases from V and 5 bases from J; junction bases left unmatched: 11.

The V call is TRBV19, the J call TRBJ2-2, with 9 bases lining up with TRBD1. The CDR3 has 14 residues. Germline V gene sequence: CDR1 LNHDA, CDR2 SQIVND (reference sequence). With 5 bases clipped from V and 4 bases from J, the junction kept 2 bases outside the gene matches. CDR3 nucleotide sequence: TGTGCCAGTAGTCCGACAGGGGGCACCGGGGAGCTGTTTTTT. Its protein product is CASSPTGGTGELFF.

The gene calls are TRBV29-1 and TRBJ2-7; TRBD1 might be the D (7 bases). V was trimmed by 0 bases and J by 2 bases, leaving 14 bases between them. The germline gives CDR1 SQVTM, CDR2 ANQGSEA. The CDR3 is made up of 15 amino acids. The CDR3: CSVEDEEGATYEQYF. DNA of the CDR3: TGCAGCGTTGAAGACGAGGAGGGGGCTACCTACGAGCAGTACTTC.

The V and J genes are TRBV9 and TRBJ2-7; 8 positions match TRBD1. In germline, CDR1 is SGDLS, CDR2 YYNGEE. Trimming at V came to 0 bases and at J to 4 bases, leaving 6 bases not matched to a gene. The CDR3 contains 15 residues. CDR3: CASSVGQGAGYEQYF. The CDR3 DNA follows: TGTGCCAGCAGCGTAGGGCAGGGGGCTGGGTACGAGCAGTACTTC.

The V gene is TRBV11-3, the J gene TRBJ2-7; 12 nucleotides align to TRBD2. The CDR3 is 17 residues long. V lost 5 bases and J lost 2; bases outside the gene matches: 10. Germline CDR1 and CDR2: SGHNT and YENEEA. CDR3 loop: CASSPRTSGKDPYEQYF. The CDR3 DNA is TGTGCCAGCAGCCCGAGGACTAGCGGGAAGGATCCCTACGAGCAGTACTTC.

The chain carries TRBV30 and TRBJ1-1; the match to TRBD1 covers 7 bases. The CDR3 is 14 amino acids. The V gene's germline CDR1 is GTSNPN and CDR2 SVGIG (reference sequence). Trimming took 1 base from V and 3 from J; bases not matched to a gene: 5. The CDR3 nucleotides read TGTGCCTGGAGTGCTATTGACAGGGACACTGAAGCTTTCTTT. This translates into CAWSAIDRDTEAFF.

The V and J genes are TRBV5-1 and TRBJ2-5, with 7 bases that match TRBD1. The CDR3 runs 16 residues. Germline V lookup: CDR1 SGHRS, CDR2 YFSETQ. The ends lost 0 bases at V and 1 base at J; junction bases unmatched: 6. Written as DNA, the CDR3 is TGCGCCAGCAGCTTGGTGTCCAGGGGGATCCAAGAGACCCAGTACTTC. Protein product: CASSLVSRGIQETQYF.

The chain has TRBV4-2 and TRBJ2-2, with TRBD1 matching over 8 bases. V dropped 10 bases and J dropped 2; count of bases not matched to a gene: 3. The length of the CDR3 is 13 residues. CDR1 and CDR2 from the germline V gene are LGHNA and YNFKEQ. CDR3 nucleotide sequence: TGTGCCACTACAGGGGGTAACACCGGGGAGCTGTTTTTT. Protein sequence: CATTGGNTGELFF.

The rearrangement links TRBV9 to TRBJ1-6, with TRBD1 matching over 8 bases. This CDR3 has 17 residues. Trimming cost V 3 bases and J 6 bases; bases outside gene matches: 11. Germline lookup yields CDR1 SGDLS and CDR2 YYNGEE. The CDR3 is CASSGRTGTGANSPLHF. In DNA, the CDR3 is TGTGCCAGCAGCGGCCGCACCGGGACAGGCGCTAATTCACCCCTCCACTTT.

The genes are TRBV3-1 (or the pseudogene TRBV3-2) and TRBJ1-6, with 9 positions matching TRBD1. Losses at the gene ends were 4 bases for V and 8 bases for J; bases not matched to a gene: 6. CDR1 and CDR2 from the germline V gene are LGHDT and YNNKEL (reference sequence). This CDR3 comprises 15 residues. The CDR3 spells CASSLIGQGYSPLHF. As DNA, the CDR3 is TGTGCCAGCAGCCTCATAGGACAGGGGTATTCACCCCTCCACTTT.

The chain has TRBV7-2 and TRBJ1-5; 7 nucleotides agree with TRBD1. The CDR3 totals 15 residues. Germline assignment: CDR1 SGHTA and CDR2 FQGNSA. The V segment lost 5 bases and the J segment 9 bases; nucleotides outside the gene matches: 13. The CDR3 DNA reads as TGTGCCAGCAGCGAGATTGACAGGGATTGGGGGCCCCAGCATTTT. Its translation: CASSEIDRDWGPQHF.

The chain links TRBV7-9 to TRBJ2-4; 10 bases line up with TRBD1. Germline V lookup: CDR1 SEHNR, CDR2 FQNEAQ (reference sequence). The CDR3 contains 13 residues. The V and J ends lost 7 bases and 5 bases, in that order; junction bases with no gene match: 2. The CDR3 DNA reads TGTGCCAGCAAAGGACAGGGGGAAAACATTCAGTACTTC. Protein: CASKGQGENIQYF.

V usage is TRBV6-5 and J usage is TRBJ1-5, with D maybe TRBD1 (5 bases). Germline V gives CDR1 MNHEY, CDR2 SVGAGI. CDR3 length: 15 residues. V was clipped by 6 bases and J by 0 bases, with 12 bases between them. The CDR3 coding sequence is TGTGCCAGCAGCCCCGACAGACATAGCAATCAGCCCCAGCATTTT. This encodes CASSPDRHSNQPQHF.

This clone appeared a few times. The chain combines TRBV25-1 with TRBJ2-1; tentative D call: TRBD1 (5 bases). Trimming shortened V by 2 bases and J by 7 bases, and 9 bases separated the two germline ends. This CDR3 contains 13 residues. The germline V gene encodes CDR1 MGHDK and CDR2 SYGVNS. For the CDR3, the DNA is TGTGCCAGCAGTGAACCAGGGATGAATGAGCAGTTCTTC. This sequence encodes CASSEPGMNEQFF. Based on the CDR3 plus reference TRBV25-1 and TRBJ2-1, the full variable domain is EADIYQTPRYLVIGTGKKITLECSQTMGHDKMYWYQQDPGMELHLIHYSYGVNSTEKGDLSSESTVSRIRTEHFPLTLESARPSHTSQYLCASSEPGMNEQFFGPGTRLTVL.

The chain joins TRBV28 to TRBJ2-7; 7 positions match TRBD1. Trimming cost V 2 bases and J 1 base; bases outside gene matches: 2. The germline V gene encodes CDR1 MDHEN and CDR2 SYDVKM. The CDR3 length is 14 residues. The CDR3 protein is CASSLRQGSYEQYF. The DNA for the CDR3 is TGTGCCAGCAGTTTACGACAGGGTTCCTACGAGCAGTACTTC.

The V call is TRBV7-8, the J call TRBJ1-1; 9 nucleotides align to TRBD1. Germline-derived CDR1 and CDR2 are SGHVS and FQNEAQ. CDR3 length: 16 residues. Trimming cost V 3 bases and J 1 base; bases outside gene matches: 6. The CDR3 DNA follows: TGTGCCAGCAGCTTTGGATGGGACAGGGCGAACACTGAAGCTTTCTTT. This translates into CASSFGWDRANTEAFF.

This chain connects TRBV11-3 to TRBJ2-6; 7 bases line up with TRBD1. CDR3 length: 16 amino acids. Germline CDR1 is SGHNT and CDR2 is YENEEA. Trimming removed 5 bases from V and 2 bases from J; junction bases left unmatched: 6. CDR3 sequence reads: CASSPGQAAGANVLTF. CDR3 DNA sequence: TGTGCCAGCAGCCCCGGACAGGCTGCTGGGGCCAACGTCCTGACTTTC.

The V call is TRBV7-2, the J call TRBJ2-2, with 7 nucleotides matching TRBD2. Germline CDR1 is SGHTA and CDR2 is FQGNSA. The CDR3 has 16 amino acids. Trimming cost V 1 base and J 2 bases; bases outside gene matches: 4. The CDR3 loop reads CASSLVRGSNTGELFF. The DNA of the CDR3 is TGTGCCAGCAGCTTAGTACGCGGGAGTAACACCGGGGAGCTGTTTTTT. Full variable domain (missing parts from reference TRBV7-2 and TRBJ2-2): GAGVSQSPSNKVTEKGKDVELRCDPISGHTALYWYRQSLGQGLEFLIYFQGNSAPDKSGLPSDRFSAERTGGSVSTLTIQRTQQEDSAVYLCASSLVRGSNTGELFFGEGSRLTVL.

In DNA, the CDR3 is TGTGCCAGCAGCTTTTGGCAGGGTGGTGAAAAACTGTTTTTT. Protein sequence: CASSFWQGGEKLFF. The chain couples TRBV7-2 to TRBJ1-4; a possible D gene is TRBD1 (5 bases). Between the trimmed V and J ends, which lost 3 bases and 7 bases, there was a span of 12 bases. The CDR3 is 14 residues long. CDR1 and CDR2 (germline): SGHTA, FQGNSA.

This clone was found once. The gene calls are TRBV15 and TRBJ2-1; D may be TRBD2 (5 bases). The CDR3 runs to 12 residues. V lost 1 base and J 10 bases, leaving 8 bases between the germline ends. The germline V gene has CDR1 LNHNV and CDR2 YYDKDF (reference sequence). This CDR3 is CATSRVEGEQFF. CDR3 nucleotide sequence: TGTGCCACCAGCAGAGTCGAGGGAGAGCAGTTCTTC.

The rearrangement links TRBV11-2 to TRBJ2-1; a weak D match, TRBD2 (5 bases). The CDR3 is 14 residues long. Trimming removed 2 bases from V and 8 bases from J, with 13 bases in between. Germline V gene lookup returns CDR1 SGHAT and CDR2 FQNNGV. The CDR3 is CASSLTVASDEQFF. The DNA for the CDR3 is TGTGCCAGCAGCTTAACCGTAGCGAGTGATGAGCAGTTCTTC.

The chain couples TRBV5-5 to TRBJ2-7; TRBD2 aligns across 10 bases. CDR1 is SGHKS and CDR2 is YYEKEE in the germline V gene (reference sequence). Trimming at V came to 2 bases and at J to 3 bases, leaving 5 bases not matched to a gene. The CDR3 consists of 15 residues. The CDR3 region has the DNA TGTGCCAGCAGCTTCCTTAGACTAGCGGGCTACGAGCAGTACTTC. It specifies CASSFLRLAGYEQYF. The full variable domain, its missing parts supplied by reference TRBV5-5 and TRBJ2-7, is DAGVTQSPTHLIKTRGQQVTLRCSPISGHKSVSWYQQVLGQGPQFIFQYYEKEERGRGNFPDRFSARQFPNYSSELNVNALLLGDSALYLCASSFLRLAGYEQYFGPGTRLTVT.

The chain recombines TRBV24-1 with TRBJ2-1, with TRBD2 identical over 14 bases. V lost 4 bases to trimming and J lost 6 bases; unmatched junction nucleotides: 4. The germline gives CDR1 KGHDR, CDR2 SFDVKD. The CDR3 has 16 residues. The CDR3 here is CATSDLTSGGVNEQFF. The CDR3, as DNA: TGTGCCACCAGTGACCTGACTAGCGGGGGGGTCAATGAGCAGTTCTTC.